This T cell receptor (beta chain) was identified during a study of T cells after yellow fever vaccination. CDR1 and CDR2 from the germline V gene are DFQATT and SNEGSKA (reference sequence). This CDR3 contains 19 residues. To note about this clonotype: An end of the junction does not agree with germline; a read error may underlie this.

TCRdb re-called the 5' RACE reads through MiXCR, storing one row per CDR3 protein. Altogether 25,000 to 35,000 distinct CDR3 sequences are present, roughly 4.5% being singletons, with the ten largest covering just over 45%. Sequencing used CD8+ T cells sorted from PBMCs, obtained 5 days after the yellow fever booster vaccination. The receptor was isolated from a man aged 25 to 40 who received the YFV17D yellow fever vaccine. V usage is TRBV20-1 and J usage is TRBJ2-7; no firm D call. The CDR3 coding sequence is TGCTGTGCTAGAGATCTGGCCAGGATCTTAACCCCCAGCTCCTACGAGCAGTACTTC. Protein sequence: CCARDLARILTPSSYEQYF.